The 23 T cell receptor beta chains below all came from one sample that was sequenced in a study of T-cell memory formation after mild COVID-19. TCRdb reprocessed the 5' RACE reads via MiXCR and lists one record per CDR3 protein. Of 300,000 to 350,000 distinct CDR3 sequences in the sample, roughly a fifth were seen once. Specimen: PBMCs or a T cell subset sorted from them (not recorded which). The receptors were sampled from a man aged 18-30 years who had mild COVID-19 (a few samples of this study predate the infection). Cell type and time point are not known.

CDR3 sequence (DNA): TGTGCCAGCAGCCCGGAGACAGGGGAAAACATTCAGTACTTC. Translation: CASSPETGENIQYF. The gene calls are TRBV5-5 and TRBJ2-4, with TRBD1 matching 8 bases. Germline trimming cut 4 bases from V and 5 bases from J; bases unmatched to any gene: 5. Germline lookup yields CDR1 SGHKS and CDR2 YYEKEE (reference sequence). The CDR3 totals 14 residues.

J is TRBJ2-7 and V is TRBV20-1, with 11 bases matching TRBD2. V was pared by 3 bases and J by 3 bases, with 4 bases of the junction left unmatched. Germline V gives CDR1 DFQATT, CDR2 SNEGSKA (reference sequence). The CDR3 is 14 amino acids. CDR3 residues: CSASLAGGNYEQYV. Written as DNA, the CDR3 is TGCAGTGCTAGTCTAGCGGGGGGAAACTACGAGCAGTACGTC.

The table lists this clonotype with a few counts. The CDR3: CASSQIQGREKLFF. DNA of the CDR3: TGCGCCAGCAGCCAAATTCAGGGGAGAGAAAAACTGTTTTTT. The V and J genes are TRBV4-1 and TRBJ1-4; TRBD1 is a possible D gene (6 bases). The CDR3 loop spans 14 amino acids. Germline V gives CDR1 MGHRA, CDR2 YSYEKL. V was trimmed by 2 bases and J by 8 bases, leaving 12 bases between them.

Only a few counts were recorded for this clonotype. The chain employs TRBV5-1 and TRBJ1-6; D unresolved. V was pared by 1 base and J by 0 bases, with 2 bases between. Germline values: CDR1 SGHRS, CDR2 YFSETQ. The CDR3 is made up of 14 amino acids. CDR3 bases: TGCGCCAGCAGCTTGTACTCCTATAATTCACCCCTCCACTTT. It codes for CASSLYSYNSPLHF.

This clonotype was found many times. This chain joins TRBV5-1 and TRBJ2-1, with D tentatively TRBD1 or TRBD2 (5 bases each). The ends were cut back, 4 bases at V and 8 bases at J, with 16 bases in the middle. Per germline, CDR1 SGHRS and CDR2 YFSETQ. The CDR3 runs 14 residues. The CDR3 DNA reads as TGCGCCAGCAGCATCCGACGGTTGGGGGATGAGCAGTTCTTC. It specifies CASSIRRLGDEQFF.

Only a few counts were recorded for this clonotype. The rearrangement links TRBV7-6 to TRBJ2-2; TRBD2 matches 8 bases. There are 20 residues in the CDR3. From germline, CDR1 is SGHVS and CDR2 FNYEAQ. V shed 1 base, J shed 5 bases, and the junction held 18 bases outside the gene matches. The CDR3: CASSLVLAGVISMTTGELFF. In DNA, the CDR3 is TGTGCCAGCAGCTTAGTTCTAGCGGGTGTCATCAGCATGACTACCGGGGAGCTGTTTTTT.

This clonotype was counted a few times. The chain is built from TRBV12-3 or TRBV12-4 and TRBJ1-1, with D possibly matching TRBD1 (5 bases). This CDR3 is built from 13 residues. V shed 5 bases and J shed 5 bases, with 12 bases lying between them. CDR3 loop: CASSRGMGTEAFF. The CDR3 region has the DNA TGTGCCAGCAGTCGGGGGATGGGAACTGAAGCTTTCTTT.

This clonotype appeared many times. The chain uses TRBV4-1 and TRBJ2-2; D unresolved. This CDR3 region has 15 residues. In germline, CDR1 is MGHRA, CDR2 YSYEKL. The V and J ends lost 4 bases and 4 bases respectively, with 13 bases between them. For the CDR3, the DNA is TGCGCCAGCAGCCGCCCGAGGACGGCCACCGGGGAGCTGTTTTTT. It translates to CASSRPRTATGELFF.

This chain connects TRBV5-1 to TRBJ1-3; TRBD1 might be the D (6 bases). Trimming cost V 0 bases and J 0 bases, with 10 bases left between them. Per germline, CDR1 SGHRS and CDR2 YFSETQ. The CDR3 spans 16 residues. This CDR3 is CASSLEPTGSGNTIYF. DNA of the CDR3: TGCGCCAGCAGCTTGGAGCCGACAGGCTCTGGAAACACCATATATTTT.

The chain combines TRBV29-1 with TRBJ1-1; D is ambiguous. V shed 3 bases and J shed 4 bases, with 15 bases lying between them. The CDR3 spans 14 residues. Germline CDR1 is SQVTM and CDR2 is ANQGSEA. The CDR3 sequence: CSVDTYLSATEAFF. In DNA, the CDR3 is TGCAGCGTTGATACCTACCTCTCGGCCACTGAAGCTTTCTTT.

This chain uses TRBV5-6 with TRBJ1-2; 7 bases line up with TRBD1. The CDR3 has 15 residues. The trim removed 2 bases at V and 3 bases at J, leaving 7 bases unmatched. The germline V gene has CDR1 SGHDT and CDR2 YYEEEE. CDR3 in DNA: TGTGCCAGCAGCTTCCCCATAGGGACAGACTATGGCTACACCTTC. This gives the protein CASSFPIGTDYGYTF.

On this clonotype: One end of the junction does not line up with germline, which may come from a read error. The CDR3 nucleotides read TGCGCCAACAGCCCCCGGGGGGTGAACACCGGGGAGCTGTTTTTT. This encodes CANSPRGVNTGELFF. The chain combines TRBV5-1 with TRBJ2-2; 7 bases are a match to TRBD2. The CDR3 is 15 amino acids. The V gene's germline CDR1 is SGHRS and CDR2 YFSETQ.

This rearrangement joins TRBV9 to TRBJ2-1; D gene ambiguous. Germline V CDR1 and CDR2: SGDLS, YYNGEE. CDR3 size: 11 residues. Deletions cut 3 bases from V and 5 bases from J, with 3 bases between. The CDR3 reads CASSAHNEQFF. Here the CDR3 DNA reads TGTGCCAGCAGCGCCCACAATGAGCAGTTCTTC. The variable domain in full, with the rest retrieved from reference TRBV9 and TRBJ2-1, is DSGVTQTPKHLITATGQRVTLRCSPRSGDLSVYWYQQSLDQGLQFLIQYYNGEERAKGNILERFSAQQFPDLHSELNLSSLELGDSALYFCASSAHNEQFFGPGTRLTVL.

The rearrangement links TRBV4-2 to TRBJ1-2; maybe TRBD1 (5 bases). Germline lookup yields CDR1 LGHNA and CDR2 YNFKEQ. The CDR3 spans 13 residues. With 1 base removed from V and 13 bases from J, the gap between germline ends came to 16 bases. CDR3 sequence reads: CASSQGDAREVTF. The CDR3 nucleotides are TGTGCCAGCAGCCAAGGTGATGCCAGGGAGGTCACCTTC.

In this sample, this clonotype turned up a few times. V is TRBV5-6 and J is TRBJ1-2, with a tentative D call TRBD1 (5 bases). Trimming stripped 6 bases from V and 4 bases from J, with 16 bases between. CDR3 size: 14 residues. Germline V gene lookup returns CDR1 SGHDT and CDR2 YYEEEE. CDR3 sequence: CASTQLGGVYGYTF. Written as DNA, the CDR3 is TGTGCCAGCACCCAACTCGGGGGGGTCTATGGCTACACCTTC.

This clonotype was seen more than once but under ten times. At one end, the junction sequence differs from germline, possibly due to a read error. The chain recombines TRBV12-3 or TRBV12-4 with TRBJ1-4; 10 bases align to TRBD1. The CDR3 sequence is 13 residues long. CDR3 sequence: CASSLEGRTGGSF. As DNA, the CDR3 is TGTGCCAGCAGTTTAGAGGGCAGGACAGGGGGTTCGTTT.

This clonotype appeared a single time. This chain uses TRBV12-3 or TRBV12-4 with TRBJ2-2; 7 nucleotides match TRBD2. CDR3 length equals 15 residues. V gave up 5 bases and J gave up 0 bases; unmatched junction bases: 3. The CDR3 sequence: CASSPSGSNTGELFF. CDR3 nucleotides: TGTGCCAGCAGTCCTAGCGGATCGAACACCGGGGAGCTGTTTTTT.

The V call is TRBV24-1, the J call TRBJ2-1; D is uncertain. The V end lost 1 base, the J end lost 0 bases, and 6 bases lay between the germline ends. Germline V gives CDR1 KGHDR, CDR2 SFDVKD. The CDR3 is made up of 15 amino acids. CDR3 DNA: TGTGCCACCAGTGATTTAAAGAGCTCCTACAATGAGCAGTTCTTC. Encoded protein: CATSDLKSSYNEQFF.

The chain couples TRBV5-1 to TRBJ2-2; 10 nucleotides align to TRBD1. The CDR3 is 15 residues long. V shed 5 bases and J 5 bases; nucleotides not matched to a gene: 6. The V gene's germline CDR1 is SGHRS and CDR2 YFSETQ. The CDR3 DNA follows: TGCGCCAGCAGACCCGGACAGGGGGGTACCGGGGAGCTGTTTTTT. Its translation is CASRPGQGGTGELFF.

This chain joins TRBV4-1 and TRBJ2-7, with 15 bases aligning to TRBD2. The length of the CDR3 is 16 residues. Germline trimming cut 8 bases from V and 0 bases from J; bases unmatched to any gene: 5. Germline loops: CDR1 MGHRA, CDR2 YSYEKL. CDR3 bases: TGCGCCAGCGGACCGGGACTAGCGGGGGGCTCCTACGAGCAGTACTTC. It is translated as CASGPGLAGGSYEQYF.

CDR3: CASSFDREAYNEQFF. The CDR3, as DNA: TGTGCCAGCAGCTTCGACCGGGAAGCCTACAATGAGCAGTTCTTC. J is TRBJ2-1 and V is TRBV7-3; tentative D call: TRBD2 (5 bases). The germline gives CDR1 SGHTA, CDR2 FQGTGA. The CDR3 totals 15 residues. V was trimmed by 3 bases and J by 2 bases, leaving 11 bases between them. Full variable domain (rest looked up from reference TRBV7-3 and TRBJ2-1): GAGVSQTPSNKVTEKGKYVELRCDPISGHTALYWYRQSLGQGPEFLIYFQGTGAADDSGLPNDRFFAVRPEGSVSTLKIQRTERGDSAVYLCASSFDREAYNEQFFGPGTRLTVL.

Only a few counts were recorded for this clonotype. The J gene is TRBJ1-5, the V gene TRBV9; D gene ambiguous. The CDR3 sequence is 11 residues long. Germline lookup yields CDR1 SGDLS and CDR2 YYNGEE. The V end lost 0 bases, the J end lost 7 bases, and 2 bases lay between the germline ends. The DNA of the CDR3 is TGTGCCAGCAGCGTAGGACAGCCCCAGCATTTT. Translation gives CASSVGQPQHF.

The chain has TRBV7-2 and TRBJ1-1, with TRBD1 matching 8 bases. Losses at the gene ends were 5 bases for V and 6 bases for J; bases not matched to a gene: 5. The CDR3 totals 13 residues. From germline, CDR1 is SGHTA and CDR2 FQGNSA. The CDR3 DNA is TGTGCCAGCAGCCCGCAGGGGGCAGCTGAAGCTTTCTTT. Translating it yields CASSPQGAAEAFF.